This passage covers 25 T cell receptor beta chains from one sample sequenced in a study of human versus mouse CDR3 diversity and MHC coevolution. Data came from immunoSEQ multiplex PCR; TCRdb stores just in-frame clones and leaves some out. Found here are about 81,000 clones, around 95% of them singletons; the top ten hold about 1.5%. Material for sequencing was naive CD4+ T cells from blood. Subset here: CD45RO-negative CD62L-positive naive CD4 T cells. These TCRs come from a person aged 25 to 75 in good health.

The chain joins TRBV7-2 to TRBJ1-1, with 7 bases that match TRBD1. V shed 3 bases and J 1 base; nucleotides not matched to a gene: 2. Germline V CDR1 and CDR2: SGHTA, FQGNSA. CDR3 length equals 14 residues. DNA for the CDR3: TGTGCCAGCAGCTTGGGACAGAGGAACACTGAAGCTTTCTTT. This sequence encodes CASSLGQRNTEAFF. The full variable domain, rest sourced from reference TRBV7-2 and TRBJ1-1, is GAGVSQSPSNKVTEKGKDVELRCDPISGHTALYWYRQSLGQGLEFLIYFQGNSAPDKSGLPSDRFSAERTGGSVSTLTIQRTQQEDSAVYLCASSLGQRNTEAFFGQGTRLTVV.

The J gene is TRBJ2-1, the V gene TRBV14; 12 bases line up with TRBD2. The germline CDR1 and CDR2 sequences are SGHDN and FVKESK. The CDR3 spans 15 residues. V shed 7 bases, J shed 4 bases, and the junction held 5 bases outside the gene matches. This CDR3 reads CASTLLAGGYNEQFF. The CDR3 coding sequence is TGTGCCAGCACCTTACTAGCGGGGGGTTACAATGAGCAGTTCTTC.

The chain links TRBV5-4 to TRBJ1-1; D possibly corresponds to TRBD1 (6 bases). The germline V and J ends were trimmed by 5 bases and 0 bases, with 14 bases remaining between them. CDR1 is SGHNT and CDR2 is YYREEE in the germline V gene (reference sequence). The CDR3 contains 15 residues. The CDR3 region has the DNA TGTGCCAGCAGGTTCGACAGGATACTGAACACTGAAGCTTTCTTT. It is translated as CASRFDRILNTEAFF.

This clone appeared once. The chain uses TRBV18 and TRBJ1-1, with D uncertain. This CDR3 comprises 14 residues. The germline V gene encodes CDR1 KGHSH and CDR2 LQKENI. V was trimmed by 3 bases and J by 4 bases, leaving 12 bases between them. CDR3 nucleotide sequence: TGTGCCAGCTCACCGCAGGACTTTGGCACTGAAGCTTTCTTT. Translation gives CASSPQDFGTEAFF.

This chain joins TRBV19 and TRBJ2-1; 7 positions agree with TRBD2. CDR3 length: 15 amino acids. V lost 5 bases and J lost 6; bases outside the gene matches: 10. Germline loops: CDR1 LNHDA, CDR2 SQIVND (reference sequence). The CDR3 reads CASSLTRPGGNEQFF. CDR3 DNA: TGTGCCAGTAGTTTGACTCGACCGGGAGGCAATGAGCAGTTCTTC.

This clone has a single count. V is TRBV6-5 and J is TRBJ2-1; a weak D match, TRBD1 (5 bases). CDR3 length: 15 amino acids. Germline lookup yields CDR1 MNHEY and CDR2 SVGAGI. The germline V and J ends were trimmed by 5 bases and 1 base, with 12 bases remaining between them. The CDR3 loop is CASSPQGWSYNEQFF. The CDR3 DNA reads as TGTGCCAGCAGTCCCCAGGGCTGGTCCTACAATGAGCAGTTCTTC.

This clone was picked up a small number of times. V usage is TRBV28 and J usage is TRBJ1-4; maybe TRBD1 (6 bases). The CDR3 contains 14 residues. CDR1 and CDR2 from the germline V gene are MDHEN and SYDVKM. V lost 5 bases to trimming and J lost 3 bases, with 10 bases between them. This CDR3 is CASSLQGANEKLFF. CDR3 in DNA: TGTGCCAGCAGTCTACAGGGAGCTAATGAAAAACTGTTTTTT.

J is TRBJ2-1 and V is TRBV4-2; 11 bases are a match to TRBD2. Germline loops: CDR1 LGHNA, CDR2 YNFKEQ. The CDR3 spans 17 residues. Unmatched junction bases numbered 8, after V lost 3 bases and J lost 4 bases. CDR3 sequence (DNA): TGTGCCAGCAGCCAGGGGATAGCGGGGGGGAGGTACAATGAGCAGTTCTTC. Its protein is CASSQGIAGGRYNEQFF.

V and J are TRBV12-5 and TRBJ2-3; weak D call: TRBD1 (5 bases). The germline CDR1 and CDR2 sequences are LGHNT and FRNRAP. The V end lost 10 bases, the J end lost 5 bases, and 22 bases lay between the germline ends. This CDR3 is 15 amino acids long. The CDR3 DNA reads as TGTGCTACCCGTCCGGCAGGGCCTCCAGGAGATACGCAGTATTTT. As protein: CATRPAGPPGDTQYF.

The V and J genes are TRBV7-6 and TRBJ2-1, with TRBD1 identical over 8 bases. With 4 bases clipped from V and 8 bases from J, the junction kept 10 bases outside the gene matches. This CDR3 has 15 amino acids. CDR1 SGHVS and CDR2 FNYEAQ come from the germline V gene. CDR3 in amino acids: CASSSQTGQGDEQFF. The CDR3 nucleotides read TGTGCCAGCAGCTCACAGACCGGACAGGGAGATGAGCAGTTCTTC.

The chain uses TRBV7-9 and TRBJ2-1; 11 bases align to TRBD2. The CDR3 consists of 15 residues. Germline V gene data show CDR1 as SEHNR and CDR2 as FQNEAQ (reference sequence). J lost 9 bases, V lost 6 bases, and 10 bases had no gene match. CDR3 DNA: TGTGCCAGCAGTCTTTTAGCGGGGGGGCCGAGTGAGCAGTTCTTC. Translated: CASSLLAGGPSEQFF.

The chain links TRBV29-1 to TRBJ2-1; D uncertain. The V end lost 4 bases, the J end lost 12 bases, and 16 bases lay between the germline ends. The CDR3 consists of 12 residues. The germline gives CDR1 SQVTM, CDR2 ANQGSEA. The CDR3 DNA reads TGCAGCGTTGGAGAAACAGCAATCGGGCAGTTCTTC. Protein product: CSVGETAIGQFF.

The chain carries TRBV6-5 and TRBJ1-4; 8 positions agree with TRBD1. Germline CDR1 and CDR2: MNHEY and SVGAGI. CDR3 length: 16 amino acids. V was clipped by 0 bases and J by 8 bases; unmatched bases: 8. The CDR3 is CASSYSPDRVWEKLFF. The CDR3 nucleotides read TGTGCCAGCAGTTACTCGCCGGACAGGGTTTGGGAAAAACTGTTTTTT.

The rearrangement joins TRBV7-9 to TRBJ2-7; 9 positions match TRBD1. The CDR3 is 14 residues long. J was trimmed by 5 bases and V by 8 bases; bases with no gene match: 10. Germline V CDR1 and CDR2: SEHNR, FQNEAQ (reference sequence). In DNA form, the CDR3 reads TGTGCCAGCTGGCGGACAGGGGAGAGGGACGAGCAGTACTTC. This translates into CASWRTGERDEQYF.

The V call is TRBV19, the J call TRBJ2-7; 7 nucleotides match TRBD1. V was pared by 5 bases and J by 3 bases, with 1 base of the junction left unmatched. Germline CDR1 is LNHDA and CDR2 is SQIVND (reference sequence). The CDR3 loop spans 12 amino acids. CDR3 residues: CASSGQDYEQYF. The CDR3 DNA follows: TGTGCCAGTAGTGGACAGGACTACGAGCAGTACTTC.

J is TRBJ1-1 and V is TRBV11-3, with TRBD1 matching over 9 bases. This CDR3 contains 15 residues. Germline-derived CDR1 and CDR2 are SGHNT and YENEEA. The J segment lost 0 bases and the V segment lost 3 bases, leaving 2 bases of the junction unmatched. CDR3 coding DNA: TGTGCCAGCAGCTTGGGGACAGGGATGAACACTGAAGCTTTCTTT. Its protein is CASSLGTGMNTEAFF.

The chain is built from TRBV9 and TRBJ2-3, with 10 nucleotides matching TRBD2. J was trimmed by 5 bases and V by 2 bases; bases with no gene match: 5. The germline CDR1 and CDR2 sequences are SGDLS and YYNGEE. The CDR3 is 15 residues long. Written as DNA, the CDR3 is TGTGCCAGCAGCGTTCAGCGGGGGGGGGTAGATACGCAGTATTTT. This codes for CASSVQRGGVDTQYF.

Here the CDR3 reads CSVERHPTNEKLFF. The CDR3 bases are TGCAGCGTTGAAAGACACCCAACTAATGAAAAACTGTTTTTT. The chain recombines TRBV29-1 with TRBJ1-4, with D unclear. Trimming removed 2 bases at V and 0 bases at J, with 7 bases between. The germline CDR1 and CDR2 sequences are SQVTM and ANQGSEA. The CDR3 has 14 amino acids.

This clone was seen just once. The chain recombines TRBV7-8 with TRBJ1-1; 9 positions agree with TRBD1. The germline V gene encodes CDR1 SGHVS and CDR2 FQNEAQ. V lost 5 bases, J lost 1 base, and 2 bases stayed unmatched. The CDR3 spans 14 residues. In nucleotides, the CDR3 is TGTGCCAGCAGCCCACAGGGGGCGAACACTGAAGCTTTCTTT. Protein product: CASSPQGANTEAFF.

This chain links TRBV5-1 with TRBJ2-7; the match to TRBD1 covers 9 bases. J was trimmed by 5 bases and V by 3 bases; bases with no gene match: 9. This CDR3 is 15 amino acids long. From germline, CDR1 is SGHRS and CDR2 YFSETQ. CDR3 loop: CASSWVGQGRNEQYF. DNA for the CDR3: TGCGCCAGCAGCTGGGTGGGACAGGGTCGGAACGAGCAGTACTTC. Variable domain in full (rest from reference TRBV5-1 and TRBJ2-7): KAGVTQTPRYLIKTRGQQVTLSCSPISGHRSVSWYQQTPGQGLQFLFEYFSETQRNKGNFPGRFSGRQFSNSRSEMNVSTLELGDSALYLCASSWVGQGRNEQYFGPGTRLTVT.

This rearrangement joins TRBV14 to TRBJ2-1; 9 bases are shared with TRBD2. From germline, CDR1 is SGHDN and CDR2 FVKESK. Trimming took 0 bases from V and 10 from J; bases not matched to a gene: 10. This CDR3 contains 16 residues. The DNA of the CDR3 is TGTGCCAGCAGCCAAGATCAGGGGCTAGCGGGATACGAGCAGTTCTTC. Its translation is CASSQDQGLAGYEQFF.

For this clone: Other nucleotide sequences in the sample specify the same CDR3. The chain uses TRBV29-1 and TRBJ2-1, with 8 nucleotides matching TRBD2. V shed 6 bases, J shed 0 bases, and the junction held 1 base outside the gene matches. The CDR3 spans 13 residues. Germline CDR1 and CDR2: SQVTM and ANQGSEA. In DNA, the CDR3 is TGCAGCGTGAGCGGGAGCTCCTACAATGAGCAGTTCTTC. Translating gives CSVSGSSYNEQFF.

Note on this clone: The sample holds other DNA sequences that translate to the same CDR3. V gene TRBV5-1 combines with J gene TRBJ1-3; D remains ambiguous. Trimming shortened V by 1 base and J by 3 bases, and 8 bases separated the two germline ends. The CDR3 covers 14 residues. The germline CDR1 and CDR2 sequences are SGHRS and YFSETQ. The DNA for the CDR3 is TGCGCCAGCAGCTTGCAAGGGAGTGGAAACACCATATATTTT. It encodes CASSLQGSGNTIYF. Full variable domain (rest looked up from reference TRBV5-1 and TRBJ1-3): KAGVTQTPRYLIKTRGQQVTLSCSPISGHRSVSWYQQTPGQGLQFLFEYFSETQRNKGNFPGRFSGRQFSNSRSEMNVSTLELGDSALYLCASSLQGSGNTIYFGEGSWLTVV.

This chain uses TRBV5-4 with TRBJ2-7, with 12 bases fitting TRBD2. CDR1 and CDR2 from the germline V gene are SGHNT and YYREEE (reference sequence). The CDR3 totals 16 residues. V was pared by 0 bases and J by 2 bases, with 3 bases of the junction left unmatched. This CDR3 is CASSLAPSGRAYEQYF. The CDR3 DNA is TGTGCCAGCAGCTTGGCCCCTAGCGGGAGGGCCTACGAGCAGTACTTC.

The chain uses TRBV7-2 and TRBJ1-5, with unresolved D. CDR1 and CDR2 (germline): SGHTA, FQGNSA. The CDR3 length is 15 residues. With 5 bases removed from V and 2 bases from J, the gap between germline ends came to 13 bases. CDR3 region: CASSTGWVGNQPQHF. In nucleotides, the CDR3 is TGTGCCAGCAGCACGGGGTGGGTGGGCAATCAGCCCCAGCATTTT.